This T cell receptor beta chain was identified in a study of response to subunit inactivated influenza vaccine. Regarding the study as a whole: Each seasonal influenza vaccination, the authors suggested, recruits few new T cells.

Via MiXCR, TCRdb re-called the RT-PCR reads, giving one row per CDR3 protein. The data hold 500,000 to 600,000 distinct CDR3 sequences, with approximately 15% observed a single time. The CDR3 consists of 14 residues. Germline lookup yields CDR1 SGHRS and CDR2 YFSETQ. The V gene end was trimmed by 4 bases and the J gene end by 2 bases; junction bases not matched to a gene: 3. Of note for this clonotype: Its antigen is still unknown.

The origin of this receptor is a man aged 45 to 70 who received an inactivated influenza vaccine. Sequenced material: CD4+ T cells sorted from PBMCs, taken less than 30 months after vaccination. The chain employs TRBV5-1 and TRBJ2-5; 9 bases fit TRBD1. CDR3 bases: TGCGCCAGCAGCGACGACAGGGGGCAAGAGACCCAGTACTTC. Encoded protein: CASSDDRGQETQYF.